This record covers a single T cell receptor beta chain. This sample was taken from a study of tumor-infiltrating lymphocytes in localized non-small cell lung cancer. Clones were sequenced by immunoSEQ multiplex PCR, and TCRdb holds only the in-frame ones, with some missing. This table holds some 3,000 clones, approximately 52% found once. Trimming removed 2 bases at V and 2 bases at J, with 6 bases between. Germline V CDR1 and CDR2: MNHEY, SVGAGI. The CDR3 is 13 amino acids. The V gene is TRBV6-5, the J gene TRBJ1-2; weak D call: TRBD1 (5 bases). The TCR comes from a human donor with non-small cell lung cancer. Sample: uninvolved lung tissue not adjacent to the tumor. As DNA, the CDR3 is TGTGCCAGCAGTTACGACAGCAACTATGGCTACACCTTC. It translates to CASSYDSNYGYTF.